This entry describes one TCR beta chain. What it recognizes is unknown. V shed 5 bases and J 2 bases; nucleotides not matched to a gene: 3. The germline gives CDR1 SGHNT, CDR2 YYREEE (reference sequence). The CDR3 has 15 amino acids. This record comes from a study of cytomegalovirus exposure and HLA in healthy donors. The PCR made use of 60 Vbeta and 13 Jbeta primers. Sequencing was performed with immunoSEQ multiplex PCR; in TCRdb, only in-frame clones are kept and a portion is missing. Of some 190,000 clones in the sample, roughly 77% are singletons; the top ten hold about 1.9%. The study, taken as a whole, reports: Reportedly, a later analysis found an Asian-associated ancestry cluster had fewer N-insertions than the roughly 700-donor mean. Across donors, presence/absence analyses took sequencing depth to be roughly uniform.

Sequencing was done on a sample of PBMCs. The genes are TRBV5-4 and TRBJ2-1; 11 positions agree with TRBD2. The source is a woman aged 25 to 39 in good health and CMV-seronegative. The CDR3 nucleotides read TGTGCCAGCAGGGGGACTAGCGGTACCTACAATGAGCAGTTCTTC. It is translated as CASRGTSGTYNEQFF.